The 24 T cell receptor beta chains below all came from one sample that was sequenced in a study of blood T cell repertoires in COVID-19 (dated by TCRdb to 2018 to 2020). The library was produced with the immunoSEQ multiplex PCR assay. Not all clones reach the TCRdb copy of this immuneACCESS table, which keeps in-frame sequences only. Checked studies attribute under half of the gap to unresolved V genes and leave the rest unexplained. For this sample the table gives some 190,000 clones, of which roughly 90% were detected only once. The ten biggest clones cover around 1.5% of the sample. The sequenced sample consisted of peripheral blood. Every receptor here comes from a man in his late teens or twenties with active or convalescent COVID-19.

The J gene is TRBJ1-4, the V gene TRBV6-2 or TRBV6-3, with 9 bases lining up with TRBD1. There are 20 residues in the CDR3. Looked up from germline, CDR1 is MNHEY and CDR2 is SVGEGT. J was trimmed by 0 bases and V by 6 bases; bases with no gene match: 17. The CDR3 reads CASSPGGTGKIVATNEKLFF. The CDR3 region has the DNA TGTGCCAGCAGCCCGGGCGGGACAGGGAAGATTGTTGCAACTAATGAAAAACTGTTTTTT.

This chain uses TRBV12-5 with TRBJ2-7; TRBD1 is a possible D gene (5 bases). The germline CDR1 and CDR2 sequences are LGHNT and FRNRAP. This CDR3 contains 12 residues. Trimming took off 9 bases at V and 6 bases at J, with 15 bases between the two ends. In DNA, the CDR3 is TGTGCTAGCACCCAGGGTTCCCTCGAGCAGTACTTC. This encodes CASTQGSLEQYF.

The genes are TRBV6-5 and TRBJ2-7, with 7 positions matching TRBD1. This CDR3 spans 15 amino acids. The germline CDR1 and CDR2 sequences are MNHEY and SVGAGI. The junction had 9 bases not matched to a gene; V was cut back by 5 bases and J by 2 bases. The CDR3 protein is CASSSPGQNTYEQYF. The CDR3 DNA is TGTGCCAGCAGTAGCCCGGGACAGAATACCTACGAGCAGTACTTC.

The genes are TRBV5-1 and TRBJ1-6; 8 nucleotides agree with TRBD1. Trimming removed 0 bases from V and 10 bases from J; junction bases left unmatched: 6. The CDR3 extends over 15 amino acids. Germline V gene sequence: CDR1 SGHRS, CDR2 YFSETQ. In DNA, the CDR3 is TGCGCCAGCAGCTTGGAAGGGACAGGACCATCACCCCTCCACTTT. Protein: CASSLEGTGPSPLHF. The whole variable domain, filled in from reference TRBV5-1 and TRBJ1-6, reads KAGVTQTPRYLIKTRGQQVTLSCSPISGHRSVSWYQQTPGQGLQFLFEYFSETQRNKGNFPGRFSGRQFSNSRSEMNVSTLELGDSALYLCASSLEGTGPSPLHFGNGTRLTVT.

This clone was found a few times. This rearrangement joins TRBV28 to TRBJ2-1, with TRBD2 matching 8 bases. The trim removed 0 bases at V and 7 bases at J, leaving 5 bases unmatched. CDR1 MDHEN and CDR2 SYDVKM come from the germline V gene. The CDR3 is 15 residues long. The CDR3 DNA sequence: TGTGCCAGCAGTTTATGGCGGGAGGATGTGAATGAGCAGTTCTTC. Its translation: CASSLWREDVNEQFF.

This clone has just one count. V is TRBV19 and J is TRBJ2-1, with D maybe TRBD2 (5 bases). Per the germline V gene, CDR1 is LNHDA and CDR2 is SQIVND (reference sequence). The CDR3 covers 15 residues. Between the trimmed V and J ends, which lost 7 bases and 6 bases, there was a span of 19 bases. CDR3 sequence: CASTKLVSGSNEQFF. As DNA, the CDR3 is TGTGCCAGTACTAAACTAGTCAGCGGATCCAATGAGCAGTTCTTC.

This chain joins TRBV2 and TRBJ1-2; tentatively, D is TRBD1 (6 bases). CDR1 SNHLY and CDR2 FYNNEI come from the germline V gene. The ends were cut back, 5 bases at V and 2 bases at J, with 6 bases in the middle. The CDR3 covers 12 residues. In nucleotides, the CDR3 is TGTGCCAGCAGTCAGGGGAACTATGGCTACACCTTC. Translating it yields CASSQGNYGYTF.

J is TRBJ2-1 and V is TRBV7-9, with D maybe TRBD2 (5 bases). Trimming left V 2 bases short and J 6 bases short, with 8 bases between. Looked up from germline, CDR1 is SEHNR and CDR2 is FQNEAQ (reference sequence). This CDR3 has 13 residues. CDR3 in amino acids: CASSLPSSNEQFF. The CDR3 nucleotides read TGTGCCAGCAGCTTACCTAGCTCCAATGAGCAGTTCTTC.

The chain uses TRBV6-5 and TRBJ2-1; 7 bases are a match to TRBD1. Per the germline V gene, CDR1 is MNHEY and CDR2 is SVGAGI. The CDR3 has 14 residues. With V trimmed by 6 bases and J by 9 bases, 11 bases remained unmatched. CDR3 amino acids: CASSRDRVGGEQFF. The CDR3 bases are TGTGCCAGCAGCCGAGACAGGGTTGGCGGTGAGCAGTTCTTC.

This rearrangement joins TRBV5-6 to TRBJ1-1; no clear D. The CDR3 runs to 15 residues. V lost 1 base to trimming and J lost 4 bases, with 14 bases between them. CDR1 is SGHDT, CDR2 YYEEEE, per germline. The CDR3 loop is CASSLWVPRGTEAFF. The CDR3 DNA reads TGTGCCAGCAGCTTGTGGGTTCCGCGGGGCACTGAAGCTTTCTTT.

This clone is a singleton in its sample. The chain uses TRBV6-1 and TRBJ2-1; TRBD1 aligns across 9 bases. Germline V gene lookup returns CDR1 MNHNS and CDR2 SASEGT. The CDR3 contains 16 residues. Trimming took 2 bases from V and 7 from J; bases not matched to a gene: 9. The CDR3 protein is CASSETLGQGGNEQFF. The CDR3 DNA sequence: TGTGCCAGCAGTGAAACCCTGGGACAGGGTGGAAATGAGCAGTTCTTC.

The V gene is TRBV5-1, the J gene TRBJ2-5; 10 nucleotides align to TRBD1. This CDR3 region has 16 residues. Germline V CDR1 and CDR2: SGHRS, YFSETQ. Unmatched junction bases numbered 10, after V lost 3 bases and J lost 5 bases. CDR3 sequence reads: CASSSPGTGVGETQYF. The CDR3 region has the DNA TGCGCCAGCAGCTCTCCAGGGACAGGGGTAGGGGAGACCCAGTACTTC.

This chain connects TRBV20-1 to TRBJ2-3; D ambiguous. CDR3 size: 11 residues. Germline-derived CDR1 and CDR2 are DFQATT and SNEGSKA (reference sequence). V was trimmed by 8 bases and J by 4 bases, leaving 10 bases between them. The CDR3 bases are TGCAGTCTCGCGAGTCCAGATACGCAGTATTTT. It specifies CSLASPDTQYF.

The chain combines TRBV6-2 or TRBV6-3 with TRBJ1-4; maybe TRBD1 (5 bases). Between the trimmed V and J ends, which lost 2 bases and 7 bases, there was a span of 11 bases. Germline CDR1 is MNHEY and CDR2 is SVGEGT. The CDR3 is made up of 14 amino acids. The CDR3 loop is CASSYVGAGEKLFF. Here the CDR3 DNA reads TGTGCCAGCAGTTACGTAGGGGCCGGTGAAAAACTGTTTTTT.

This clone has just one count. The chain recombines TRBV11-2 with TRBJ1-4, with 7 bases fitting TRBD1. After removal of 5 bases from V and 3 bases from J, the junction contained 3 bases not matched to a gene. The CDR3 covers 14 residues. The V gene's germline CDR1 is SGHAT and CDR2 FQNNGV. CDR3 region: CASSRGRANEKLFF. The CDR3 DNA sequence: TGTGCCAGCAGCAGGGGGCGGGCTAATGAAAAACTGTTTTTT.

The chain joins TRBV7-9 to TRBJ2-6; TRBD1 matches 9 bases. The CDR3 is 17 amino acids. J gave up 2 bases and V 4 bases, and 6 bases lay outside the gene matches. The germline V gene has CDR1 SEHNR and CDR2 FQNEAQ (reference sequence). CDR3 DNA sequence: TGTGCCAGCAGCTCAAACAGGGGGCTTGCTGGGGCCAACGTCCTGACTTTC. Amino acid sequence: CASSSNRGLAGANVLTF.

The chain joins TRBV5-1 to TRBJ2-1, with TRBD2 matching over 11 bases. Germline loops: CDR1 SGHRS, CDR2 YFSETQ. The CDR3 is 20 residues long. V gave up 3 bases and J gave up 9 bases; unmatched junction bases: 23. The CDR3 DNA sequence: TGCGCCAGCAGCTCAGATGGAGTAGCTAGCGGGAGGTGGGGATATGGTGAGCAGTTCTTC. Amino acids: CASSSDGVASGRWGYGEQFF.

V and J are TRBV19 and TRBJ2-7; TRBD2 matches 8 bases. Germline V gene lookup returns CDR1 LNHDA and CDR2 SQIVND (reference sequence). The ends lost 1 base at V and 1 base at J; junction bases unmatched: 0. The CDR3 has 14 residues. CDR3 sequence (DNA): TGTGCCAGTAGTATAGCGGGGGGGTCCTACGAGCAGTACTTC. Protein: CASSIAGGSYEQYF.

This chain links TRBV3-1 (or the pseudogene TRBV3-2) with TRBJ1-6; D is ambiguous. The V end was cut by 4 bases, the J end by 10 bases, with 14 bases between. This CDR3 has 14 residues. The germline V gene has CDR1 LGHDT and CDR2 YNNKEL (reference sequence). DNA for the CDR3: TGTGCCAGCAGCCCCTACGGGAATGGATCACCCCTCCACTTT. This encodes CASSPYGNGSPLHF.

This rearrangement joins TRBV6-5 to TRBJ2-7; 9 nucleotides line up with TRBD1. The CDR3 consists of 15 residues. V was pared by 4 bases and J by 4 bases, with 8 bases of the junction left unmatched. Germline V CDR1 and CDR2: MNHEY, SVGAGI. The CDR3, as DNA: TGTGCCAGCAGTTCCAAGACAGGGGGAGCATACGAGCAGTACTTC. This sequence encodes CASSSKTGGAYEQYF.

The chain has TRBV9 and TRBJ2-7, with 7 bases matching TRBD1. Trimming cost V 4 bases and J 0 bases; bases outside gene matches: 13. Germline CDR1 SGDLS, CDR2 YYNGEE. The CDR3 length is 17 residues. The CDR3, as DNA: TGTGCCAGCAGCCCCAACCCCTCACAGGGGTTCTCCTACGAGCAGTACTTC. It yields the protein CASSPNPSQGFSYEQYF.

The rearrangement links TRBV18 to TRBJ1-6, with D perhaps matching TRBD1 (6 bases). The CDR3 consists of 13 residues. The ends were cut back, 8 bases at V and 7 bases at J, with 12 bases in the middle. Germline CDR1 is KGHSH and CDR2 is LQKENI. The CDR3 bases are TGTGCCAGCCTCTTGGACAGAAATTCACCCCTCCACTTT. Translated, it gives CASLLDRNSPLHF.

The CDR3 is CASSQGGQGYSPLHF. The CDR3 DNA sequence: TGTGCCAGCAGCCAAGGGGGACAGGGGTATTCACCCCTCCACTTT. The J gene is TRBJ1-6, the V gene TRBV4-2; TRBD1 matches at 10 bases. This CDR3 region has 15 residues. Germline loops: CDR1 LGHNA, CDR2 YNFKEQ. V lost 1 base to trimming and J lost 8 bases; unmatched junction nucleotides: 2.

J is TRBJ1-2 and V is TRBV6-1; unclear D gene. Germline values: CDR1 MNHNS, CDR2 SASEGT. The CDR3 spans 15 residues. Trimming took off 3 bases at V and 7 bases at J, with 18 bases between the two ends. CDR3 bases: TGTGCCAGCAGTGACACATCCAGGTCTCCAGCTGGCTACACCTTC. Its translation: CASSDTSRSPAGYTF.